This T cell receptor beta chain was identified during a study of cytomegalovirus exposure and HLA in healthy donors. Turning to the study itself: The same platform as the 650 to 700 first-cohort repertoires was used for the 100 to 150 validation repertoires, a later analysis reported.

As concerns this clone: As yet, its antigen is unknown.

This CDR3 comprises 14 residues. CDR1 SGHVS and CDR2 FQNEAQ come from the germline V gene. J gave up 6 bases and V 4 bases, and 1 base lay outside the gene matches. Overall study findings and caveats: First-cohort TCR clusters tended to co-occur in the 95 to 150 validation repertoires, a later analysis found. As was reported, the classifier diagnosed cytomegalovirus status with high specificity and sensitivity.

TCRdb's table, derived via immunoSEQ multiplex PCR, lists solely in-frame clones and lacks some. The sample includes approximately 150,000 clones, roughly 89% of them seen just once. This clonotype was sampled from a woman under 30 in good health and CMV-seropositive. Input material: PBMCs. The V call is TRBV7-8, the J call TRBJ2-1; TRBD2 matches 12 bases. This CDR3 reads CASSSSGRVNEQFF. The CDR3 DNA is TGTGCCAGCAGCTCTAGCGGGAGGGTCAATGAGCAGTTCTTC. The full variable domain, its missing parts supplied by reference TRBV7-8 and TRBJ2-1, is GAGVSQSPRYKVAKRGQDVALRCDPISGHVSLFWYQQALGQGPEFLTYFQNEAQLDKSGLPSDRFFAERPEGSVSTLKIQRTQQEDSAVYLCASSSSGRVNEQFFGPGTRLTVL.